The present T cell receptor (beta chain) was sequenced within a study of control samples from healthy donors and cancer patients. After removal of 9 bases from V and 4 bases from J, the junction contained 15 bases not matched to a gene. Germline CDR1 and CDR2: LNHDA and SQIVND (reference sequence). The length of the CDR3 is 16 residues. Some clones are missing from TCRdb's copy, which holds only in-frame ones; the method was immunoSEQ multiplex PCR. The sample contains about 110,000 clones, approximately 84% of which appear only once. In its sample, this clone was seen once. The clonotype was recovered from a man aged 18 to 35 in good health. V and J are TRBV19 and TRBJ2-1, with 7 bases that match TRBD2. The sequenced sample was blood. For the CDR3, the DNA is TGTGCCAGCATAGGGACTAAGCGGGGCGGGTACAATGAGCAGTTCTTC. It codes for CASIGTKRGGYNEQFF.